Below are 9 T cell receptor beta chains sequenced from a single sample in a study of PD-L1 blockade in urothelial cancer. This table comes from immunoSEQ multiplex PCR, and its TCRdb copy is limited to in-frame clones, with some not included. The repertoire holds about 84,000 clones, with about 80% as singletons. Here the sequenced sample was PBMCs, taken around atezolizumab (anti-PD-L1) treatment. These TCRs come from a man in his 70s with urothelial cancer.

CDR3 bases: TGTGCCAGTAGTACTCAAGTGGCAGGGATTGAAAAACTGTTTTTT. Its translation: CASSTQVAGIEKLFF. The chain recombines TRBV19 with TRBJ1-4; tentatively, D is TRBD1 (5 bases). The V and J ends lost 4 bases and 7 bases respectively, with 16 bases between them. CDR1 is LNHDA, CDR2 SQIVND, per germline (reference sequence). This CDR3 has 15 residues.

The chain links TRBV6-6 to TRBJ1-4; the D gene is possibly TRBD1 (5 bases). This CDR3 has 15 amino acids. Germline V lookup: CDR1 MNHNY, CDR2 SVGAGI (reference sequence). V lost 6 bases to trimming and J lost 3 bases, with 14 bases between them. CDR3 residues: CASRLQGSANEKLFF. CDR3 sequence (DNA): TGTGCCAGCAGGCTTCAGGGATCGGCTAATGAAAAACTGTTTTTT.

The chain recombines TRBV9 with TRBJ2-1, with 13 bases that match TRBD2. Trimming took 4 bases from V and 5 from J; bases not matched to a gene: 12. The CDR3 totals 18 residues. Germline CDR1 reads SGDLS; CDR2 reads YYNGEE. The CDR3 bases are TGTGCCAGCAGCCTTAGCCCGGGGACTAGCGGGATAAACAATGAGCAGTTCTTC. Amino acids: CASSLSPGTSGINNEQFF.

The chain has TRBV5-5 and TRBJ1-5, with a tentative D call TRBD1 (6 bases). CDR1 SGHKS and CDR2 YYEKEE come from the germline V gene (reference sequence). CDR3 length equals 20 residues. V lost 0 bases to trimming and J lost 0 bases, with 22 bases between them. The CDR3 reads CASSLDHSGRGLYSNQPQHF. CDR3 nucleotide sequence: TGTGCCAGCAGCTTGGATCATTCGGGCAGGGGACTATATAGCAATCAGCCCCAGCATTTT.

The rearrangement uses TRBV5-1 and TRBJ2-1, with TRBD2 as a possible D gene (6 bases). V dropped 0 bases and J dropped 3 bases, with 10 bases sitting between them. The CDR3 loop spans 15 amino acids. Germline V gives CDR1 SGHRS, CDR2 YFSETQ. Here the CDR3 DNA reads TGCGCCAGCAGCTTGGCCGGGGGATTCTACAATGAGCAGTTCTTC. Translating gives CASSLAGGFYNEQFF. Looking up the rest from reference TRBV5-1 and TRBJ2-1 gives the full variable domain: KAGVTQTPRYLIKTRGQQVTLSCSPISGHRSVSWYQQTPGQGLQFLFEYFSETQRNKGNFPGRFSGRQFSNSRSEMNVSTLELGDSALYLCASSLAGGFYNEQFFGPGTRLTVL.

The genes are TRBV15 and TRBJ1-5, with TRBD1 matching 8 bases. The ends lost 8 bases at V and 2 bases at J; junction bases unmatched: 5. The germline CDR1 and CDR2 sequences are LNHNV and YYDKDF (reference sequence). The CDR3 covers 14 residues. The CDR3 spells CATDDRGGNQPQHF. CDR3 coding DNA: TGTGCCACCGATGACAGGGGCGGCAATCAGCCCCAGCATTTT. Full variable domain (outside the CDR3, taken from reference TRBV15 and TRBJ1-5): DAMVIQNPRYQVTQFGKPVTLSCSQTLNHNVMYWYQQKSSQAPKLLFHYYDKDFNNEADTPDNFQSRRPNTSFCFLDIRSPGLGDTAMYLCATDDRGGNQPQHFGDGTRLSIL.

The chain is built from TRBV2 and TRBJ2-2; 7 positions agree with TRBD2. CDR1 and CDR2 (germline): SNHLY, FYNNEI. This CDR3 spans 14 amino acids. V shed 6 bases and J 2 bases; nucleotides not matched to a gene: 3. CDR3 loop: CASRAGENTGELFF. Written as DNA, the CDR3 is TGTGCCAGCAGGGCGGGGGAAAACACCGGGGAGCTGTTTTTT.

The chain is built from TRBV7-9 and TRBJ2-2; D perhaps matches TRBD1 (6 bases). Germline CDR1 SEHNR, CDR2 FQNEAQ (reference sequence). The CDR3 is 16 amino acids. The V and J ends lost 0 bases and 1 base respectively, with 9 bases between them. The CDR3 reads CASSLAQGRNTGELFF. CDR3 nucleotide sequence: TGTGCCAGCAGCTTAGCCCAGGGGAGGAACACCGGGGAGCTGTTTTTT.

The V call is TRBV6-1, the J call TRBJ2-2; TRBD1 aligns across 9 bases. This CDR3 region has 14 residues. The germline V gene encodes CDR1 MNHNS and CDR2 SASEGT. Trimming took 6 bases from V and 3 from J; bases not matched to a gene: 2. This CDR3 reads CASRTGGDTGELFF. The CDR3 DNA reads TGTGCCAGCAGGACAGGGGGGGACACCGGGGAGCTGTTTTTT.